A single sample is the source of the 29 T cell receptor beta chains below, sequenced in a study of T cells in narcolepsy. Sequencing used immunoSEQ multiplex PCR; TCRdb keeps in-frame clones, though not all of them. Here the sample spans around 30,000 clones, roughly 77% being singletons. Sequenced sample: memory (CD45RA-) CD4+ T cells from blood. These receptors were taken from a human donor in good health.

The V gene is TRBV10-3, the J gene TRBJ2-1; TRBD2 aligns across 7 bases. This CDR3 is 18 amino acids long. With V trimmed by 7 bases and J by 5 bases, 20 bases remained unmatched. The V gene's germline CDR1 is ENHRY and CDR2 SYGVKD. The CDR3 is CAITPSGGVNRLNNEQFF. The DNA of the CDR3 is TGTGCCATCACCCCGAGTGGGGGGGTGAATCGATTAAACAATGAGCAGTTCTTC.

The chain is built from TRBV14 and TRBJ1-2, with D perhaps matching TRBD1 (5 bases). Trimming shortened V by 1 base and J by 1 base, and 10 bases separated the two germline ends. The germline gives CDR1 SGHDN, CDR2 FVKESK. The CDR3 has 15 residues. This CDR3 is CASSQGGNGNYGYTF. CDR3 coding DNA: TGTGCCAGCAGCCAAGGGGGGAATGGTAACTATGGCTACACCTTC.

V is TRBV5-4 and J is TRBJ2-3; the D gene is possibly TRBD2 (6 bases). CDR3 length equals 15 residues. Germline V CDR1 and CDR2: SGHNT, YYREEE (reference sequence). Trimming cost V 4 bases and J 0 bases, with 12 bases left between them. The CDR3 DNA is TGTGCCAGCAGCGGGGCGGGGCCTAGCACAGATACGCAGTATTTT. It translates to CASSGAGPSTDTQYF. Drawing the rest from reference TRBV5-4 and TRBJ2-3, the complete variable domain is ETGVTQSPTHLIKTRGQQVTLRCSSQSGHNTVSWYQQALGQGPQFIFQYYREEENGRGNFPPRFSGLQFPNYSSELNVNALELDDSALYLCASSGAGPSTDTQYFGPGTRLTVL.

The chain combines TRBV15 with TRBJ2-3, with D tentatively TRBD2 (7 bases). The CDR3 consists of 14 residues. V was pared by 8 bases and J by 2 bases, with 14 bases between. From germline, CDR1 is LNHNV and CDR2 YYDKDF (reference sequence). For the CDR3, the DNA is TGTGCCACCCAGATGGGGGGGCCCACAGATACGCAGTATTTT. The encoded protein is CATQMGGPTDTQYF.

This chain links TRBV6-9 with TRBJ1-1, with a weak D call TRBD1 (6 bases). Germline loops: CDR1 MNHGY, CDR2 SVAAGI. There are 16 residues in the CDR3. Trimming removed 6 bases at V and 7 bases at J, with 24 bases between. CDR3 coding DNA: TGTGCCAGCAGGGGGGCCAGGGAAGGTCAATTTGGTGAAGCTTTCTTT. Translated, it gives CASRGAREGQFGEAFF.

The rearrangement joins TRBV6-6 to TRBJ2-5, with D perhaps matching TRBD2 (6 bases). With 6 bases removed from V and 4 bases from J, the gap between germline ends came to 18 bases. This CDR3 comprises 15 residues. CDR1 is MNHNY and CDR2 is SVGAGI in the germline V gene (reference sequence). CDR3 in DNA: TGTGCCAGCAGGGGCGGGGAATTGCAGGCAGAGACCCAGTACTTC. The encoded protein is CASRGGELQAETQYF.

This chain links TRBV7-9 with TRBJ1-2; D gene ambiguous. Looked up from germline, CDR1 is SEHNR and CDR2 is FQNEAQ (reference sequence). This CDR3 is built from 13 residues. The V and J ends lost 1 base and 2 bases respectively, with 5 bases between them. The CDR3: CASSLGVNYGYTF. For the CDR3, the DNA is TGTGCCAGCAGCTTAGGGGTAAACTATGGCTACACCTTC. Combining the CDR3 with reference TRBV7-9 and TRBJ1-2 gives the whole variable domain DTGVSQNPRHKITKRGQNVTFRCDPISEHNRLYWYRQTLGQGPEFLTYFQNEAQLEKSRLLSDRFSAERPKGSFSTLEIQRTEQGDSAMYLCASSLGVNYGYTFGSGTRLTVV.

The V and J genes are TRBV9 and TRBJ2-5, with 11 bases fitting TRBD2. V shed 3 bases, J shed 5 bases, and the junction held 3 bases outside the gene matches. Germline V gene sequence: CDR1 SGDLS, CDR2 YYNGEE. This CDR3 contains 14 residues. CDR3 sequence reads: CASSATSGGETQYF. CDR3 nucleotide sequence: TGTGCCAGCAGCGCCACTAGCGGGGGTGAGACCCAGTACTTC.

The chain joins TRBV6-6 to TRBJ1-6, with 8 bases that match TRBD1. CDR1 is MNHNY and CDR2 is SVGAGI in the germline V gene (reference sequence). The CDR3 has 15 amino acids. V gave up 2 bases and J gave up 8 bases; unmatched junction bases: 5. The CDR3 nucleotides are TGTGCCAGCAGTTACACGACAGGGGTTGATTCACCCCTCCACTTT. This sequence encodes CASSYTTGVDSPLHF.

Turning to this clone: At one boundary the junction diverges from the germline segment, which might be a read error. The CDR3 here is CASSSRAGNSGELFF. In DNA form, the CDR3 reads TGTGCCAGTAGTAGCCGCGCGGGGAACAGCGGGGAGCTGTTTTTT. This rearrangement joins TRBV19 to TRBJ2-2; perhaps TRBD2 as D (6 bases). CDR3 size: 15 residues. CDR1 and CDR2 (germline): LNHDA, SQIVND (reference sequence).

The CDR3 loop reads CASSEDKMGYGYTF. The CDR3 coding sequence is TGCGCCAGCAGTGAGGACAAAATGGGCTATGGCTACACCTTC. J is TRBJ1-2 and V is TRBV10-1, with no clear D. The V gene lost 2 bases and the J gene lost 4 bases, with 11 bases spanning the gap. Looked up from germline, CDR1 is WNHNN and CDR2 is SYGVQD (reference sequence). The CDR3 length is 14 residues.

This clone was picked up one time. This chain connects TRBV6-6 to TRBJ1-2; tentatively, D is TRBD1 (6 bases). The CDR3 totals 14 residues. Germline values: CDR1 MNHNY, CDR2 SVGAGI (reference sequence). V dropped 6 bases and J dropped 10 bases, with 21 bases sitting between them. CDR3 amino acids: CASRQPTGHRDYTF. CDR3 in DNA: TGTGCCAGCAGACAACCGACGGGACATAGGGACTACACCTTC.

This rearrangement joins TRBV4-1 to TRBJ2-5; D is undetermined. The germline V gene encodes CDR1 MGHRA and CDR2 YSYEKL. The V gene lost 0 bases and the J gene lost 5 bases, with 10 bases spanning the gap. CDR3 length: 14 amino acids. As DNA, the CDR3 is TGCGCCAGCAGCCAAGAACGTCCTTATGAGACCCAGTACTTC. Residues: CASSQERPYETQYF.

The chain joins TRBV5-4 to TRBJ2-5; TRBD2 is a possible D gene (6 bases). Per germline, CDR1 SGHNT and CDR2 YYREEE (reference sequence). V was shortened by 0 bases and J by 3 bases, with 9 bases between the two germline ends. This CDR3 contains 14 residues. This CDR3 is CASSLEGRKETQYF. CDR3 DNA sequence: TGTGCCAGCAGCTTGGAAGGGAGGAAAGAGACCCAGTACTTC.

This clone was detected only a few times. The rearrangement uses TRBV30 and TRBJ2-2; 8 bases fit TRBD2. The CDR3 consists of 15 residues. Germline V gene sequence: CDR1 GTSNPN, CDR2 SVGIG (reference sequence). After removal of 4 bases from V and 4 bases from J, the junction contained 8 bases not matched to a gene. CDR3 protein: CAWTWSGGITGELFF. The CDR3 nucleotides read TGTGCCTGGACCTGGAGCGGGGGTATCACCGGGGAGCTGTTTTTT.

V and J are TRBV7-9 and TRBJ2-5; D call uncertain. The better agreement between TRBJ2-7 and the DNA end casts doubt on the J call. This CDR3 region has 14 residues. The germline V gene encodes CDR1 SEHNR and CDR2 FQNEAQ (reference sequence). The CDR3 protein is CASSPLTPAYEQYF. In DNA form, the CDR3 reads TGTGCCAGCAGCCCGCTGACTCCAGCCTACGAGCAGTACTTC.

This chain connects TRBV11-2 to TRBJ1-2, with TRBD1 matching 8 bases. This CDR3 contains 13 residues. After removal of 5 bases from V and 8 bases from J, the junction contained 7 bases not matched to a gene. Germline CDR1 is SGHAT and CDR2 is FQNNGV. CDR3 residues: CASSPGQGLGYTF. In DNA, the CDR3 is TGTGCCAGCAGCCCCGGACAGGGTCTCGGCTACACCTTC.

CDR3 region: CASSSSRGADEQYF. CDR3 bases: TGCGCCAGCAGCTCTTCCAGGGGGGCCGACGAGCAGTACTTC. J is TRBJ2-7 and V is TRBV5-1, with D maybe TRBD1 (7 bases). Trimming left V 3 bases short and J 5 bases short, with 15 bases between. CDR3 length: 14 residues. The germline V gene has CDR1 SGHRS and CDR2 YFSETQ.

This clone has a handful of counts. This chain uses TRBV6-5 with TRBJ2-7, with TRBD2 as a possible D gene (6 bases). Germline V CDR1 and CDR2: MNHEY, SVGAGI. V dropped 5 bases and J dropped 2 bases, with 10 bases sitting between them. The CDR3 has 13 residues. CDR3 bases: TGTGCCAGCAGTCCGGGGGTTACCTACGAGCAGTACTTC. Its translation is CASSPGVTYEQYF.

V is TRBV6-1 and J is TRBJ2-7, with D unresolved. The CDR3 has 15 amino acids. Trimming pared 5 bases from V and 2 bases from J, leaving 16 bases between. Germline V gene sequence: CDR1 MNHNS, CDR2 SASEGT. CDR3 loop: CASSISTSLAYEQYF. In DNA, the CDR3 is TGTGCCAGCAGTATTTCGACAAGTCTGGCCTACGAGCAGTACTTC.

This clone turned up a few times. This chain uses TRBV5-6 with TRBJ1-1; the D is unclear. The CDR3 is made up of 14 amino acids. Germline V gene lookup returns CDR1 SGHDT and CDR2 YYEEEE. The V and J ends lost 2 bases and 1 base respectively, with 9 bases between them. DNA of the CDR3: TGTGCCAGCAGCTTTACGGGGAGGAACACTGAAGCTTTCTTT. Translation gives CASSFTGRNTEAFF.

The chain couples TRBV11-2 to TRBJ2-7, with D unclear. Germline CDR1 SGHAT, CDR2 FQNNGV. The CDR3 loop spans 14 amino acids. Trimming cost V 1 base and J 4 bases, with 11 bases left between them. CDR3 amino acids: CASSLGLTLYEQYF. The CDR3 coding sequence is TGTGCCAGCAGCTTAGGCCTGACCCTATACGAGCAGTACTTC. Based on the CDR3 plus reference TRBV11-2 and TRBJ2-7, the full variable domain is EAGVAQSPRYKIIEKRQSVAFWCNPISGHATLYWYQQILGQGPKLLIQFQNNGVVDDSQLPKDRFSAERLKGVDSTLKIQPAKLEDSAVYLCASSLGLTLYEQYFGPGTRLTVT.

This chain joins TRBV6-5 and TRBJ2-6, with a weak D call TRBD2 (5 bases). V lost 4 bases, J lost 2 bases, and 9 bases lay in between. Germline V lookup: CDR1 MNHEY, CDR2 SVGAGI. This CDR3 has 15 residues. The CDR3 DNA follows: TGTGCCAGCAGTTTTGAGGGAACTGGGGCCAACGTCCTGACTTTC. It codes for CASSFEGTGANVLTF.

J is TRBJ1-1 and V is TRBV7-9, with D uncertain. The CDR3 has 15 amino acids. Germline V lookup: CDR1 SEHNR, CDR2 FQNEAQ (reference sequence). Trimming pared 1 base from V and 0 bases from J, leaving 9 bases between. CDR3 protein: CASSLVGIMNTEAFF. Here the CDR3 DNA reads TGTGCCAGCAGCTTAGTTGGGATTATGAACACTGAAGCTTTCTTT.

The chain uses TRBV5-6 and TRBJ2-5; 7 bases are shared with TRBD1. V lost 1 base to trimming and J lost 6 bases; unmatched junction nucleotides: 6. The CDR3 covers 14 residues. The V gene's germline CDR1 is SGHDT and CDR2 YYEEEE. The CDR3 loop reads CASSLRQGEKTQYF. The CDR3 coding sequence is TGTGCCAGCAGCTTGAGACAGGGTGAAAAGACCCAGTACTTC.

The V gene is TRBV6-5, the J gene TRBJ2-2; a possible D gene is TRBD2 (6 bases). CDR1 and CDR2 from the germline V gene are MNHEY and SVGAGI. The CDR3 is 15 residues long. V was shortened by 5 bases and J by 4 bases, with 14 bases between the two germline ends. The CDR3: CASSLIGGVTGELFF. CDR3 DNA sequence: TGTGCCAGCAGTCTAATAGGAGGGGTCACCGGGGAGCTGTTTTTT.

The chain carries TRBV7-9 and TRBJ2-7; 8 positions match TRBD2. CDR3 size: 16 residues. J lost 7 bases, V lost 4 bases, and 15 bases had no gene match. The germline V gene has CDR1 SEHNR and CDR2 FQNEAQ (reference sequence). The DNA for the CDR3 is TGTGCCAGCAGCTCGGGGTCGAGCGGGAGAGAGAGTGAGCAGTACTTC. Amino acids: CASSSGSSGRESEQYF.

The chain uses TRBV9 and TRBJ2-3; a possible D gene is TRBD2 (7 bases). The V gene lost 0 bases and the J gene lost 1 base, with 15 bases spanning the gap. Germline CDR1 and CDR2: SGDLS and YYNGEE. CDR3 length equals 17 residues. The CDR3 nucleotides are TGTGCCAGCAGCGTAGGGAGGGGGAGGGACCGCACAGATACGCAGTATTTT. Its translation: CASSVGRGRDRTDTQYF.

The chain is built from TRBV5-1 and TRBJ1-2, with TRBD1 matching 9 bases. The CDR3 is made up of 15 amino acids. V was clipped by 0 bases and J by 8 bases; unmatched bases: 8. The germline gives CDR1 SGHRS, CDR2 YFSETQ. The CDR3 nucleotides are TGCGCCAGCAGCTTGGAAGCACAGGGGGCAGGAGGCTACACCTTC. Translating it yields CASSLEAQGAGGYTF. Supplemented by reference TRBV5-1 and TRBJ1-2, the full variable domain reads KAGVTQTPRYLIKTRGQQVTLSCSPISGHRSVSWYQQTPGQGLQFLFEYFSETQRNKGNFPGRFSGRQFSNSRSEMNVSTLELGDSALYLCASSLEAQGAGGYTFGSGTRLTVV.